The sample holds many counts of the clone carrying this T cell receptor beta chain. Antigen specificity is unknown. Healthy Caucasians from Russia aged roughly 6 to 95 served as donors. The data stem from a study of blood T cells in healthy people across ages. Findings and limits, study-wide: A strong correlation between TCR beta diversity and naive T cell percentage was seen. Higher diversity and more naive CD4+ cells were features of long-lived donors, compared to aged donors.

A second PCR, run for roughly 7 to 11 cycles, used a sample-barcoded 5' primer plus a J-beta primer mix. With 12 random nucleotides, a template-switch adaptor tagged each individual cDNA molecule. TCRdb used MiXCR to reprocess the 5' RACE reads, holding one entry per CDR3 protein. The repertoire holds roughly 680,000 distinct CDR3 sequences, with 49% as singletons. Germline V gene lookup returns CDR1 SGDLS and CDR2 YYNGEE. The CDR3 spans 15 residues. Trimming took off 0 bases at V and 3 bases at J, with 11 bases between the two ends. This chain connects TRBV9 to TRBJ2-3; D perhaps matches TRBD2 (6 bases). The clonotype comes from a woman aged 55-70 years in good health. The sample taken for sequencing was blood. The CDR3 nucleotides are TGTGCCAGCAGCGTAGCTCTGGGAGGTACAGATACGCAGTATTTT. Protein: CASSVALGGTDTQYF. Looking up the rest from reference TRBV9 and TRBJ2-3 gives the full variable domain: DSGVTQTPKHLITATGQRVTLRCSPRSGDLSVYWYQQSLDQGLQFLIQYYNGEERAKGNILERFSAQQFPDLHSELNLSSLELGDSALYFCASSVALGGTDTQYFGPGTRLTVL.